This T cell receptor (beta chain) was recorded in a study of breast tumors, draining lymph nodes, adjacent tissues. Broader study findings: The data were judged consistent with most tumor T cells coming from lymph node and expanding in tumor. The lymph node origin of tumor T cells was framed as consistent with a hypothesis, not demonstrated. Luminal-like breast cancer showed significantly greater tumor-nontumor repertoire similarity than basal-like breast cancer did. Compared with lymph nodes, tumors were less diverse; compared with nontumor tissue, more.

This clonotype was recorded many times. The antigen is undetermined. Breast cancer patients provided tissue from their axillary draining lymph nodes. TCRdb called the multiplex PCR reads again in MiXCR, with one record for every CDR3 protein. The table lists tens of thousands of distinct CDR3 sequences, under 25% of them singletons. The sequencing sample was made of axillary lymph node tissue. The source of this sequence is a female donor with breast cancer. Some clones in this sample may be carry-over from other donors' samples.

CDR3: CASTGLAGEVTDTQYF. The CDR3 coding sequence is TGCGCCAGCACCGGTCTAGCGGGAGAAGTGACAGATACGCAGTATTTT. The genes are TRBV5-1 and TRBJ2-3; 10 bases agree with TRBD2. Germline CDR1 and CDR2: SGHRS and YFSETQ. V lost 6 bases and J lost 3; bases outside the gene matches: 10. This CDR3 contains 16 residues.